The rows below give T cell receptor beta chains drawn from one sample of a study of response to subunit inactivated influenza vaccine. TCRdb re-derived calls from the RT-PCR reads in MiXCR, one entry per CDR3 protein. The sample records about 570,000 distinct CDR3 sequences, around 10% being singletons. These data were also reused for a study on T cells expressing NK-cell markers.

Sequences were derived from PBMCs from blood, sampled on the day of vaccination. Source of these receptors: a man aged 45-65 years who received an inactivated influenza vaccine. CDR3s include the opening cysteine and the closing phenylalanine or tryptophan. D genes are given only for firm matches. Size is omitted from some rows. Given values are once, few, many or a class for expanded clones.

TRBV27	.	TRBJ2-1	TRBD2	CASSQGTSGGYNEQFF	TGTGCCAGCAGCCAAGGGACTAGCGGGGGCTACAATGAGCAGTTCTTC
TRBV28	.	TRBJ2-1	TRBD2	CASSFLAGGPLNEQFF	TGTGCCAGCAGTTTTCTAGCGGGAGGGCCCTTGAATGAGCAGTTCTTC
TRBV7-9	few	TRBJ2-7	TRBD2	CASSPGLAGGATYEQYF	TGTGCCAGCAGCCCCGGACTAGCGGGAGGGGCTACCTACGAGCAGTACTTC
TRBV4-2	.	TRBJ2-5	.	CASSQDWMETQYF	TGTGCCAGCAGCCAAGATTGGATGGAGACCCAGTACTTC
TRBV4-1	.	TRBJ2-4	.	CASSQGPGLTVNIQYF	TGCGCCAGCAGCCAAGGCCCGGGGCTAACCGTGAACATTCAGTACTTC
TRBV6-5	few	TRBJ2-4	.	CATILGLAKNIQYF	TGTGCCACCATTCTCGGACTAGCCAAAAACATTCAGTACTTC
TRBV18	many	TRBJ2-7	.	CASSPPGSGGFYEQYF	TGTGCCAGCTCACCACCTGGGTCGGGTGGCTTCTACGAGCAGTACTTC
TRBV20-1	many	TRBJ1-1	.	CSARGGAGMNTEAFF	TGCAGTGCTAGAGGAGGGGCGGGAATGAACACTGAAGCTTTCTTT
TRBV20-1	.	TRBJ2-1	TRBD2	CSARGGGSGYNEQFF	TGCAGTGCTAGAGGGGGAGGGAGTGGTTACAATGAGCAGTTCTTC
TRBV20-1	few	TRBJ2-1	TRBD1	CSAWDRGENEQFF	TGCAGTGCTTGGGACAGGGGTGAGAATGAGCAGTTCTTC
TRBV12-3/TRBV12-4	.	TRBJ2-2	.	CASSLLGAPHTGELFF	TGTGCCAGCAGTTTGCTGGGGGCCCCACACACCGGGGAGCTGTTTTTT
TRBV5-1	few	TRBJ2-2	.	CASSLVVVRISTGELFF	TGCGCCAGCAGCTTGGTAGTTGTCAGGATATCCACCGGGGAGCTGTTTTTT
TRBV20-1	few	TRBJ2-3	.	CSARIWFDTQYF	TGCAGTGCTAGAATCTGGTTCGATACGCAGTATTTT
TRBV12-3/TRBV12-4	.	TRBJ2-5	TRBD1	CASSSSGTGRKETQYF	TGTGCCAGCAGTTCATCCGGGACAGGGAGGAAGGAGACCCAGTACTTC
TRBV28	.	TRBJ2-7	.	CASRSRGGRLYEQYF	TGTGCCAGCAGATCGCGTGGGGGGAGGCTATACGAGCAGTACTTC
TRBV5-1	.	TRBJ1-2	TRBD1	CASSSGQTLYTF	TGCGCCAGCAGCTCGGGACAGACTTTATACACCTTC
TRBV7-9	.	TRBJ2-7	TRBD1	CASSLAGRTGFSYEQYF	TGTGCCAGCAGCTTAGCGGGCCGGACAGGGTTCTCCTACGAGCAGTACTTC
TRBV7-2	.	TRBJ2-3	TRBD2	CASSLVGRGGPADTQYF	TGTGCCAGCAGCTTAGTGGGTCGGGGGGGGCCCGCAGATACGCAGTATTTT
TRBV20-1	.	TRBJ2-7	TRBD2	CSARISGSSYEQYF	TGCAGTGCTAGAATTAGCGGGAGCTCCTACGAGCAGTACTTC
TRBV4-2	few	TRBJ1-2	TRBD1	CASKQGNNYGYTF	TGTGCCAGCAAACAGGGGAATAACTATGGCTACACCTTC
TRBV11-2	many	TRBJ1-5	.	CASSELDQPQHF	TGTGCCAGCAGCGAACTCGATCAGCCCCAGCATTTT
TRBV6-2/TRBV6-3	.	TRBJ2-2	TRBD1	CASSYRGQANTGELFF	TGTGCCAGCAGTTACCGGGGACAGGCAAACACCGGGGAGCTGTTTTTT
TRBV2	few	TRBJ1-6	.	CASRGVKSSYNSPLHF	TGTGCCAGCCGAGGCGTAAAGAGCTCCTATAATTCACCCCTCCACTTT
TRBV2	.	TRBJ1-5	.	CASKDWGTQPQHF	TGTGCCAGCAAGGATTGGGGGACTCAGCCCCAGCATTTT
TRBV30	.	TRBJ2-2	.	CAWSLWGLAGELFF	TGTGCCTGGAGTCTCTGGGGTCTGGCCGGGGAGCTGTTTTTT
TRBV4-3	.	TRBJ2-1	.	CASSQEGGDRIYEQFF	TGCGCCAGCAGCCAAGAGGGGGGGGACAGGATTTATGAGCAGTTCTTC
TRBV5-5	few	TRBJ2-4	.	CASSWGVGAVNIQYF	TGTGCCAGCAGCTGGGGAGTGGGGGCGGTAAACATTCAGTACTTC
TRBV7-2	.	TRBJ2-3	TRBD2	CASSLVAGGGTDTQYF	TGTGCCAGCAGCTTAGTCGCGGGAGGGGGAACAGATACGCAGTATTTT
TRBV7-9	many	TRBJ2-5	.	CASSRTHQETQYF	TGTGCCAGCAGCCGTACGCACCAAGAGACCCAGTACTTC
TRBV19	.	TRBJ2-5	.	CASSISHSGSRETQYF	TGTGCCAGTAGTATTTCCCACTCGGGGTCTCGGGAGACCCAGTACTTC
TRBV5-1	few	TRBJ2-7	.	CASKMRGTDDLSTSEQYF	TGCGCCAGCAAGATGCGGGGGACAGATGACCTTTCTACGAGTGAGCAGTACTTC
TRBV20-1	.	TRBJ1-5	.	CSAHGGGGQPQHF	TGCAGTGCCCATGGGGGGGGAGGTCAGCCCCAGCATTTT
TRBV29-1	.	TRBJ2-1	.	CSVGQPGLGWNEQFF	TGCAGCGTTGGGCAACCGGGACTGGGCTGGAATGAGCAGTTCTTC
TRBV27	many	TRBJ2-1	.	CASSPTLGSSYNEQFF	TGTGCCAGCAGTCCAACATTAGGAAGCTCCTACAATGAGCAGTTCTTC
TRBV4-2	few	TRBJ2-1	.	CASSQDFTGASYNEQFF	TGTGCCAGCAGCCAAGATTTTACGGGGGCCTCCTACAATGAGCAGTTCTTC
TRBV12-3/TRBV12-4	few	TRBJ2-7	.	CASSVHGTHEQYF	TGTGCCAGCAGCGTCCACGGGACACACGAGCAGTACTTC
TRBV20-1	.	TRBJ2-1	.	CSTQGAGPLNEQFF	TGCAGTACTCAGGGTGCGGGGCCTCTCAATGAGCAGTTCTTC
TRBV12-3/TRBV12-4	many	TRBJ1-5	TRBD1	CASRLRTGGFSNQPQHF	TGTGCCAGCAGGTTACGGACAGGGGGTTTTAGCAATCAGCCCCAGCATTTT
TRBV12-3/TRBV12-4	many	TRBJ1-6	TRBD1	CASSRRTGGGSPLHF	TGTGCCAGCAGCCGGAGGACAGGGGGGGGTTCACCCCTCCACTTT
TRBV10-1	many	TRBJ2-7	TRBD1	CASRPGQGSYEQYF	TGCGCCAGCAGACCGGGACAGGGGTCCTACGAGCAGTACTTC
TRBV4-1	many	TRBJ2-1	.	CASSQNDFGGDEQFF	TGCGCCAGCAGCCAGAACGATTTCGGGGGCGATGAGCAGTTCTTC
TRBV5-1	.	TRBJ2-3	TRBD2	CASSLSGGASDTQYF	TGCGCCAGCAGCTTGAGCGGGGGGGCCTCAGATACGCAGTATTTT